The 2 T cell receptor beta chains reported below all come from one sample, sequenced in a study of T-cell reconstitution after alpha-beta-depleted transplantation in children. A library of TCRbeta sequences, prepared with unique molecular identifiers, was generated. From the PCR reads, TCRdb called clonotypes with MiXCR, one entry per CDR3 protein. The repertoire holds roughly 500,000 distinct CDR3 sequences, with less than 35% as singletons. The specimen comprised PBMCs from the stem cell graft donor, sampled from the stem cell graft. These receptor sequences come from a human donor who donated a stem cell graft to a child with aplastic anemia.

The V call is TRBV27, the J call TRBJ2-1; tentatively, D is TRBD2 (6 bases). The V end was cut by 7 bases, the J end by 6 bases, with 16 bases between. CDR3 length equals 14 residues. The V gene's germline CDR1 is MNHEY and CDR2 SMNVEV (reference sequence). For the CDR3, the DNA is TGTGCCAGCACCCAGCCGGGAGAGGTCAATGAGCAGTTCTTC. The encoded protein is CASTQPGEVNEQFF.

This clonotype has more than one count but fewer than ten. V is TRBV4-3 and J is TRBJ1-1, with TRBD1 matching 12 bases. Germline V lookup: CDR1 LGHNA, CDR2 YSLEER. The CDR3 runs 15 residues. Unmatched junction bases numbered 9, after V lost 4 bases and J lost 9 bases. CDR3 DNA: TGCGCCAGCAGCCCCCCACGGGGGACAGGGGGCAAAGCTTTCTTT. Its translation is CASSPPRGTGGKAFF.